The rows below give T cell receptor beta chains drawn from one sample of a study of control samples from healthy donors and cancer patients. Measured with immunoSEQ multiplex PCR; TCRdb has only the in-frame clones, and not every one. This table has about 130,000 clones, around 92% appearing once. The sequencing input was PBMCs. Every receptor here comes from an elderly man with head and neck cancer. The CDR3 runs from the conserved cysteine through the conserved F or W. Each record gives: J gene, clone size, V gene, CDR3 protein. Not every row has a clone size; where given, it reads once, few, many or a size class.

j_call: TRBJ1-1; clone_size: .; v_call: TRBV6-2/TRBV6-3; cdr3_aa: CASSYQRTGAFF
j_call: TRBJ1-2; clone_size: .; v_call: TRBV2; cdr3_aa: CASSEGDRAILSFYGYTF
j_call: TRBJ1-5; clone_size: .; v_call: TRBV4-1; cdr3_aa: CASSPYSTDQPQHF
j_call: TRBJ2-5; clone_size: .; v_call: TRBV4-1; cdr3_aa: CASSQGKETQYF
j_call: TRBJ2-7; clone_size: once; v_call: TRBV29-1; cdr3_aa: CSAFYGAGYEQYF
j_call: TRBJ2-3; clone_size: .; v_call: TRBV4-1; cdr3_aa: CASSQGSGSSDTDTQYF
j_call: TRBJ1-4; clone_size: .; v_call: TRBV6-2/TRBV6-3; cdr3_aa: CASSLTGTDEKLFF
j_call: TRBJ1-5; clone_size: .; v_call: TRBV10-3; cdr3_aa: CAISDSNQPQHF
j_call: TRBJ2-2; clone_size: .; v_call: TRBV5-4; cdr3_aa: CASSLGGEPTGELFF
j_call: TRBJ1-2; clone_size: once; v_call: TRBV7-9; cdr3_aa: CASSSIRGRGLYGYTF
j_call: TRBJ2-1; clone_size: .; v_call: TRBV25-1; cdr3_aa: CASTAGLRLAGGPGEQFF
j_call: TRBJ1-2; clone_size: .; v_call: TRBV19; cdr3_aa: CASSVIGTGGGLGGYTF
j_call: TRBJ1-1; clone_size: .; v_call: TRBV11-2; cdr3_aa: CASSAQTGQGGPEAFF